The entry below gives a single T cell receptor (beta chain) sequence along with its context. Its antigen is unidentified. The TCRbeta library was prepared with unique molecular identifiers. Via MiXCR, TCRdb re-called the PCR reads, giving one row per CDR3 protein. Among about 58,000 distinct CDR3 sequences listed, approximately 43% were seen once. This entry comes from a study of T-cell reconstitution after alpha-beta-depleted transplantation in children. Study-level results: For some patients, TCRbeta diversity was high at day 60 because of recipient T cells and thymic progenitors that survived. When one year had passed after transplant, most T-cell counts and diversity came from newly produced T cells.

Germline CDR1 reads MNHEY; CDR2 reads SMNVEV (reference sequence). Germline trimming cut 5 bases from V and 5 bases from J; bases unmatched to any gene: 2. CDR3 length: 12 residues. The receptor comes from a male patient younger than 18 who had a stem cell transplant for acute lymphoblastic leukemia, so the T cells may come from the graft donor. The genes are TRBV27 and TRBJ1-1; TRBD1 matches at 7 bases. The specimen was PBMCs, mostly from graft donor cells, collected 360 days after TCRalphabeta/CD19-depleted stem cell transplant. The CDR3 sequence: CASSVTGTEAFF. DNA of the CDR3: TGTGCCAGCAGTGTGACAGGGACTGAAGCTTTCTTT.